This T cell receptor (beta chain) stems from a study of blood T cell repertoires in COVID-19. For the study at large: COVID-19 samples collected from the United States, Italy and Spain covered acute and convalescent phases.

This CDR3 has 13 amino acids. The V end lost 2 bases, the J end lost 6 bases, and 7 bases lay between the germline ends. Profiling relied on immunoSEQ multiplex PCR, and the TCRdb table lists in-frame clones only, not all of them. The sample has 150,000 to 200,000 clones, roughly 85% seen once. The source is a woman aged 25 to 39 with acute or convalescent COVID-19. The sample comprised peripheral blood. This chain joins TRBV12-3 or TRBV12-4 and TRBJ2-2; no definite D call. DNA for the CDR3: TGTGCCAGCAGTTTAATCCAGTCCGGGGAGCTGTTTTTT. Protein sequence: CASSLIQSGELFF.